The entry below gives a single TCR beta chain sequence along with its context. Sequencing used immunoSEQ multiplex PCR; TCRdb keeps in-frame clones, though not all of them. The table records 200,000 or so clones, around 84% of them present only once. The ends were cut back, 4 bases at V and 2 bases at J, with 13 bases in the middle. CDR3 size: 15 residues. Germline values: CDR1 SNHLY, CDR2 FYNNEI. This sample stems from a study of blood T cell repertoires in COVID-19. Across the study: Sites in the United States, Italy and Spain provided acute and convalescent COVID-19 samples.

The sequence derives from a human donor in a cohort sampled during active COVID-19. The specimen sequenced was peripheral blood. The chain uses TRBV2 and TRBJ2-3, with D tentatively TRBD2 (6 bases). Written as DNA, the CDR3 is TGTGCCAGCAGTGCCAGCGGGTCCTTCACAGATACGCAGTATTTT. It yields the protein CASSASGSFTDTQYF.